Given below is one T cell receptor beta chain in context. Antigen specificity is unknown. A read error may account for a junction end that differs from germline. These data are taken from a study of blood T cells in healthy people across ages. Study background: Using template switching, researchers captured about one barcoded beta molecule for each two T cells.

The CDR3 extends over 17 amino acids. The germline gives CDR1 SGHRS, CDR2 YFSETQ. Broader study findings: The study could not conclusively compare naive and antigen-experienced cells, given its unsorted PBMCs.

Primers used in a second PCR of about 7 to 12 cycles were a sample-barcoded 5' primer and a J-beta primer mix. TCRdb reanalysed the 5' RACE reads using MiXCR and keeps one entry per CDR3 protein. The sample has 270,000 or so distinct CDR3 sequences, 27% seen once. At least 6 micrograms of total RNA were extracted per sample. The origin of this receptor is a woman in her seventies in good health. This sequence joins TRBV5-1 and TRBJ2-1; D not certain. The sequenced sample consisted of blood. The CDR3 DNA is TGCGCCAGCAGCCAAGTTACTACGCAAAGCTCCTACAATGAGCAGCTCTTC. The encoded protein is CASSQVTTQSSYNEQLF. The full variable domain, rest sourced from reference TRBV5-1 and TRBJ2-1, is KAGVTQTPRYLIKTRGQQVTLSCSPISGHRSVSWYQQTPGQGLQFLFEYFSETQRNKGNFPGRFSGRQFSNSRSEMNVSTLELGDSALYLCASSQVTTQSSYNEQLFGPGTRLTVL.